This T cell receptor (beta chain) stems from a study of OX40 agonist ivuxolimab in advanced cancers. Whole-study context: Participants averaged roughly 57 years of age (range roughly 23 to 79) and were 75% to 90% male.

The table came from immunoSEQ multiplex PCR; TCRdb's copy has only in-frame clones and leaves some out. The profile covers roughly 43,000 clones, with 89% appearing a single time and roughly 12% taken by the ten largest. Germline-derived CDR1 and CDR2 are SGHTA and FQGNSA. The germline V and J ends were trimmed by 2 bases and 7 bases, with 12 bases remaining between them. The CDR3 is made up of 15 amino acids. This clone was picked up one time. The input for sequencing was CD4+ or CD8+ T cells sorted from blood, taken in a trial of the OX40 agonist ivuxolimab. The rearrangement joins TRBV7-2 to TRBJ1-6; possibly TRBD1 for D (5 bases). The receptor comes from an adult with an advanced solid tumor such as melanoma, head and neck, liver or kidney cancer. The CDR3 spells CASSLIRGENSPLHF. As DNA, the CDR3 is TGTGCCAGCAGCTTAATCCGGGGGGAGAATTCACCCCTCCACTTT.